These T cell receptor beta chains were read from a single sample in a study of blood T cell repertoires in COVID-19. Sequencing used immunoSEQ multiplex PCR; TCRdb keeps in-frame clones, though not all of them. Among 100,000 or so clones listed, roughly nine tenths were seen once. The sequencing input was peripheral blood. The receptor source for this set is a man between 50 and 59 years old with active COVID-19. Both conserved end residues are part of each CDR3. D genes are given only for firm matches. Some rows mark clone size as missing; the rest say once, few, many or name a class of expanded clone.

CDR3 length	J gene	D gene	clone size	V gene	CDR3 DNA	CDR3 protein
14	TRBJ2-1	.	.	TRBV7-2	TGTGCCAGCAGCTTAAGAGGACTCGAGAAGAAAACGTTCTTC	CASSLRGLEKKTFF
13	TRBJ2-7	.	.	TRBV29-1	TGCAGCGTTGGGGGCAGGGTATCCTACGAGCAGTACTTC	CSVGGRVSYEQYF
21	TRBJ2-2	TRBD2	.	TRBV5-1	TGCGCCAGCGGGGCCCAGCGGGAGAACTTATCAGTACCACGGAACACCGGGGAGCTGTTTTTT	CASGAQRENLSVPRNTGELFF
15	TRBJ2-7	.	.	TRBV6-2/TRBV6-3	TGTGCCAGCAGTTACGGCGACAGGGCGGTTAGCGGGCAGTACTTC	CASSYGDRAVSGQYF
16	TRBJ1-2	.	.	TRBV25-1	TGTGCCAGCAGTGAATTTTTACAGGGAGTTGGCTATGGCTACACCTTC	CASSEFLQGVGYGYTF
15	TRBJ1-3	.	once	TRBV2	TGTGCCAGCAGTGGGGCTCGTCAGGGTAGAAACACCATATATTTT	CASSGARQGRNTIYF
13	TRBJ1-2	TRBD1	once	TRBV19	TGTGCCAGTAGTATGGACAGGAGGAAGGGCTACACCTTC	CASSMDRRKGYTF
15	TRBJ1-5	.	.	TRBV11-2	TGTGCCAGCAGCTTAGGCACTGGAGTCAATCAGCCCCAGCATTTT	CASSLGTGVNQPQHF
13	TRBJ1-1	.	.	TRBV11-1	TGTGCCAGCAGCTTAAGGCGGACTGCGGAAGCTTTCTTT	CASSLRRTAEAFF
11	TRBJ1-1	.	.	TRBV20-1	TGCAGTGCCGTCCCCGGGGTGAATGCTTTCTTT	CSAVPGVNAFF
14	TRBJ2-7	TRBD1	.	TRBV6-2/TRBV6-3	TGTGCCAGCAACCCGGACAGGGGGCAGAACGAGCAGTACTTC	CASNPDRGQNEQYF
16	TRBJ1-2	TRBD1	.	TRBV7-6	TGTGCCAGCAGCCCGTCAGGGGGACTGACTAACTATGGCTACACCTTC	CASSPSGGLTNYGYTF
14	TRBJ1-6	.	once	TRBV19	TGTGCCAGTAGTACAACTTACGAGGATTCACCCCTCCACTTT	CASSTTYEDSPLHF
19	TRBJ2-3	TRBD1	.	TRBV11-3	TGTGCCAGCAGCCAATCCAGACAGGGGGCGAGATACTACACAGATACGCAGTATTTT	CASSQSRQGARYYTDTQYF
13	TRBJ1-2	.	once	TRBV11-2	TGTGCCAGCAGCTTAAGTGGAGGGAACGGCTACACCTTC	CASSLSGGNGYTF
15	TRBJ2-5	.	.	TRBV28	TGTGCCAGCACCAACCAGGGGACCCGGGTGGGGACCCAGTACTTC	CASTNQGTRVGTQYF
17	TRBJ2-2	TRBD2	.	TRBV11-3	TGTGCCAGCAGCCCAACGCGAGCGGGAGGGCTAACCGGGGAGCTGTTTTTT	CASSPTRAGGLTGELFF
13	TRBJ2-1	.	.	TRBV12-3/TRBV12-4	TGTGCCAGCACTGGGACAAATTTAGGTGAGCAGTTCTTC	CASTGTNLGEQFF
13	TRBJ2-7	TRBD1	few	TRBV2	TGTGCCAGCACACGACAGGGGTTCTACGAGCAGTACTTC	CASTRQGFYEQYF
15	TRBJ2-3	TRBD1	.	TRBV6-1	TGTGCCAGCAGTGAAGCGGCAGGGGGTATAGATACGCAGTATTTT	CASSEAAGGIDTQYF
13	TRBJ1-1	.	.	TRBV2	TGTGCCAGCCTACAGGATATGAACACTGAAGCTTTCTTT	CASLQDMNTEAFF
15	TRBJ2-2	.	.	TRBV19	TGTGCCAGTAGTATACTACAGGGATTCACCGGGGAGCTGTTTTTT	CASSILQGFTGELFF
13	TRBJ1-2	.	few	TRBV12-3/TRBV12-4	TGTGCCAGCAGTTTGACAGGAGACTATGGCTACACCTTC	CASSLTGDYGYTF
13	TRBJ2-1	.	.	TRBV12-3/TRBV12-4	TGTGCCAGCAGTTTAGCCAGGATCGATGAGCAGTTCTTC	CASSLARIDEQFF
14	TRBJ1-1	.	.	TRBV5-6	TGTGCCAGCAGCGGCGCAGGTTTTAACACTGAAGCTTTCTTT	CASSGAGFNTEAFF
14	TRBJ2-3	TRBD2	.	TRBV5-1	TGCGCCAGCAGCGGACTAGCGGGCACAGATACGCAGTATTTT	CASSGLAGTDTQYF
14	TRBJ2-2	.	.	TRBV6-2/TRBV6-3	TGTGCCAGCAGTTATGCGGTTCGGAACGGGGAGCTGTTTTTT	CASSYAVRNGELFF
15	TRBJ1-6	TRBD1	.	TRBV7-8	TGTGCCAGCAGCCCAGACAGGGGCTATAATTCACCCCTCCACTTT	CASSPDRGYNSPLHF
13	TRBJ1-5	.	.	TRBV12-5	TGTGCTAGTGGTTTGGAGAGTATTCAGCCCCAGCATTTT	CASGLESIQPQHF
13	TRBJ2-5	.	.	TRBV29-1	TGCAGCGTTGAAGATCCCCTAGTCCGGACCCAGTACTTC	CSVEDPLVRTQYF
17	TRBJ2-7	TRBD2	.	TRBV7-2	TGTGCCAGCAGCTTAGGCCCTCCTAGCGGGGGTTCCTACGAGCAGTACTTC	CASSLGPPSGGSYEQYF
13	TRBJ1-4	.	.	TRBV7-9	TGTGCCAGCAGGGCAGAGCGGGATGAAAAACTGTTTTTT	CASRAERDEKLFF
10	TRBJ2-1	.	many	TRBV29-1	TGCAGCGTTGGAGGGAATGAGCAGTTCTTC	CSVGGNEQFF
15	TRBJ1-2	TRBD1	.	TRBV18	TGTGCCAGCTCACCCCCGGGACAGGGAACCTATGGCTACACCTTC	CASSPPGQGTYGYTF
14	TRBJ2-1	.	.	TRBV2	TGTGCCAGCAGTGAAGAACAGGTCTACAATGAGCAGTTCTTC	CASSEEQVYNEQFF
14	TRBJ2-7	TRBD2	.	TRBV6-5	TGTGCCAGCAGGACGACTAGCACGACCTACGAGCAGTACTTC	CASRTTSTTYEQYF
15	TRBJ2-1	.	.	TRBV5-1	TGCGCCAGCAGCTTGGGCGACGGAGGGTACAATGAGCAGTTCTTC	CASSLGDGGYNEQFF
14	TRBJ1-2	.	.	TRBV19	TGTGCCAGTAGTACCCTAGGGGGGGTGGATGGCTACACCTTC	CASSTLGGVDGYTF
15	TRBJ2-4	.	.	TRBV3-1/TRBV3-2	TGTGCCAGCAGCCCCCACTTTATAGCCAAAAACATTCAGTACTTC	CASSPHFIAKNIQYF
16	TRBJ2-2	TRBD1	.	TRBV2	TGTGCCAGCAGGGATCGACAGGGGGGAAACACCGGGGAGCTGTTTTTT	CASRDRQGGNTGELFF
13	TRBJ2-3	.	.	TRBV14	TGTGCCAGCAGCCAATTCCTAGCAGATACGCAGTATTTT	CASSQFLADTQYF
13	TRBJ1-1	TRBD1	.	TRBV5-4	TGTGCCAGCAGCCGAACAGGGGGGACTGAAGCTTTCTTT	CASSRTGGTEAFF
13	TRBJ1-5	TRBD1	.	TRBV6-5	TGTGCCAGTCGGGACAGCCCTAATCAGCCCCAGCATTTT	CASRDSPNQPQHF
15	TRBJ1-4	TRBD1	once	TRBV6-6	TGTGCCAGCAGTCCAATGACAGGGCGGAACGAAAAACTGTTTTTT	CASSPMTGRNEKLFF
15	TRBJ2-1	.	.	TRBV9	TGTGCCAGCAGCGTAGGCTCCAGCTCCTACAATGAGCAGTTCTTC	CASSVGSSSYNEQFF
13	TRBJ1-3	.	few	TRBV3-1/TRBV3-2	TGTGCCAGCAGCCAGCAGGCTGGAAACACCATATATTTT	CASSQQAGNTIYF
16	TRBJ2-1	TRBD1	.	TRBV3-1/TRBV3-2	TGTGCCAGCAGCCAAGGGCCGGGACAGGGAAACGGTGAGCAGTTCTTC	CASSQGPGQGNGEQFF
14	TRBJ2-7	.	.	TRBV5-1	TGCGCCAGCAGCTTGGTGGTACTACCCTACGAGCAGTACTTC	CASSLVVLPYEQYF
18	TRBJ1-3	.	.	TRBV19	TGTGCCAGTAGTAATGGACCCTCGACAGCGAGCTCTGGAAACACCATATATTTT	CASSNGPSTASSGNTIYF
11	TRBJ1-4	.	.	TRBV20-1	TGCAGTTCTACCAGGAATGAAAAACTGTTTTTT	CSSTRNEKLFF
17	TRBJ2-5	.	.	TRBV5-6	TGTGCCAGCACCTTGGCATGGTCCGGGGGATCTAAAGAGACCCAGTACTTC	CASTLAWSGGSKETQYF
16	TRBJ2-3	.	.	TRBV30	TGTGCCTGGAGTGTAATGGGTGGGGGGTATACAGATACGCAGTATTTT	CAWSVMGGGYTDTQYF
13	TRBJ1-1	.	.	TRBV2	TGTGCCAGCAGTGTTTACAGGGACACTGAAGCTTTCTTT	CASSVYRDTEAFF
17	TRBJ2-2	TRBD2	.	TRBV18	TGTGCCAGCTCACCACCCGGGACTAGCAATCCTCCCGGGGAGCTGTTTTTT	CASSPPGTSNPPGELFF
14	TRBJ2-3	.	.	TRBV6-5	TGTGCCAGCAGTTATGAGTCCCGGGGAGATACGCAGTATTTT	CASSYESRGDTQYF
11	TRBJ1-2	.	.	TRBV29-1	TGCAGCGTTGTACGCAGTGAAGGCTACACCTTC	CSVVRSEGYTF